A single sample is the source of the 9 T cell receptor beta chains below, sequenced in a study of blood T cell repertoires in COVID-19. Profiled with immunoSEQ multiplex PCR; TCRdb holds only in-frame clones, not every one. The sample records 200,000 to 300,000 clones, about 91% being singletons. Sequenced material: PBMCs or T cells enriched from blood (not recorded which). The receptors derive from a woman between 40 and 55 years old with acute COVID-19.

The V call is TRBV11-2, the J call TRBJ1-2; the D gene is possibly TRBD1 (6 bases). The V end lost 4 bases, the J end lost 6 bases, and 21 bases lay between the germline ends. Germline V gives CDR1 SGHAT, CDR2 FQNNGV. CDR3 length: 16 amino acids. CDR3 residues: CASSSLVGGRTNGYTF. The CDR3 DNA reads as TGTGCCAGCAGCTCCTTAGTAGGGGGACGGACCAATGGCTACACCTTC.

The chain combines TRBV4-1 with TRBJ2-3; TRBD2 matches 8 bases. The CDR3 runs to 16 residues. The germline CDR1 and CDR2 sequences are MGHRA and YSYEKL. V lost 1 base and J lost 1; bases outside the gene matches: 4. DNA for the CDR3: TGCGCCAGCAGCCAAGTACCAGCGGGGGGCACAGATACGCAGTATTTT. As protein: CASSQVPAGGTDTQYF.

The chain combines TRBV3-1 (or the pseudogene TRBV3-2) with TRBJ2-5; 14 nucleotides line up with TRBD2. The CDR3 is 16 amino acids. Germline V gene lookup returns CDR1 LGHDT and CDR2 YNNKEL (reference sequence). Unmatched junction bases numbered 7, after V lost 6 bases and J lost 4 bases. In DNA form, the CDR3 reads TGTGCCAGCAGTCGACTAGCGGGGGGGCCGGGAGAGACCCAGTACTTC. Translation gives CASSRLAGGPGETQYF.

The V call is TRBV5-4, the J call TRBJ2-2, with a possible D match to TRBD2 (5 bases). CDR3 length: 13 amino acids. V shed 4 bases and J shed 6 bases, with 10 bases lying between them. CDR1 is SGHNT and CDR2 is YYREEE in the germline V gene (reference sequence). In DNA, the CDR3 is TGTGCCAGCAGCCGGACGGGATCCGGGGAGCTGTTTTTT. It translates to CASSRTGSGELFF.

The chain links TRBV5-1 to TRBJ1-1; D unclear. Germline V CDR1 and CDR2: SGHRS, YFSETQ. The CDR3 has 12 residues. Trimming cost V 0 bases and J 6 bases, with 6 bases left between them. CDR3 DNA sequence: TGCGCCAGCAGCTTGGTCCCGGCTGAAGCTTTCTTT. This gives the protein CASSLVPAEAFF.

This rearrangement joins TRBV5-1 to TRBJ2-5; 13 nucleotides agree with TRBD2. CDR1 is SGHRS, CDR2 YFSETQ, per germline. The junction had 6 bases not matched to a gene; V was cut back by 3 bases and J by 4 bases. The CDR3 has 16 residues. For the CDR3, the DNA is TGCGCCAGCAGCTCACGGACTAGCGGGGGCGGAGAGACCCAGTACTTC. It encodes CASSSRTSGGGETQYF.

This chain connects TRBV6-2 or TRBV6-3 to TRBJ1-2, with 7 bases that match TRBD1. Trimming at V came to 5 bases and at J to 4 bases, leaving 10 bases not matched to a gene. Germline loops: CDR1 MNHEY, CDR2 SVGEGT. The CDR3 extends over 15 amino acids. The CDR3 loop is CASSNPTRDSYGYTF. CDR3 coding DNA: TGTGCCAGCAGTAACCCTACCCGGGACAGCTATGGCTACACCTTC.

V and J are TRBV6-5 and TRBJ2-5, with TRBD2 identical over 7 bases. Germline CDR1 reads MNHEY; CDR2 reads SVGAGI. CDR3 length: 13 residues. The V segment lost 3 bases and the J segment 4 bases; nucleotides outside the gene matches: 2. CDR3 amino acids: CASSYGGGETQYF. The CDR3 region has the DNA TGTGCCAGCAGTTATGGGGGGGGAGAGACCCAGTACTTC.

This clone has a single count. V is TRBV6-2 or TRBV6-3 and J is TRBJ1-1; maybe TRBD1 (6 bases). Germline-derived CDR1 and CDR2 are MNHEY and SVGEGT. This CDR3 spans 14 amino acids. Trimming shortened V by 0 bases and J by 4 bases, and 9 bases separated the two germline ends. DNA for the CDR3: TGTGCCAGCAGTTACTCACGGGGGGCCACTGAAGCTTTCTTT. Translated: CASSYSRGATEAFF.